This T cell receptor beta chain emerged from a study of vaccination effects on CD4 cells after COVID-19. Concerning this clone: Its target is not known.

This table comes from immunoSEQ multiplex PCR, and its TCRdb copy is limited to in-frame clones, with some not included. The sample carries about 43,000 clones, around 77% recorded once. Within the ViraFEST assay, antigen-specific CD4+ T cells underwent expansion with viral peptide pools prior to sequencing. With 10 to 11 days of culture completed, CD4+ T cells were isolated. Vaccinated participants had no history of SARS-CoV-2 infection and tested negative for nucleocapsid antibodies. Cultivation was performed at two million PBMC per well with about 9.6 IU/ml IL-2 and roughly 9.3 ug/ml peptides added. At days 3 and 7, half of the medium was exchanged for IL-2 medium. CDR3 length: 15 amino acids. V was pared by 3 bases and J by 0 bases, with 0 bases of the junction left unmatched. Germline CDR1 reads LGHNA; CDR2 reads YNFKEQ. Study-wide points: The study dataset contains few convalescent patients and includes no early post-infection timepoints. Late post-vaccination samples showed marked contraction of infection- and vaccine-induced clones.

This clonotype originated in a human donor who received a COVID-19 vaccine. The material was CD4+ T cells from PBMCs cultured with SARS-CoV-2 spike peptides, obtained before COVID-19 vaccination. This chain connects TRBV4-2 to TRBJ1-3; 9 bases map to TRBD1. The CDR3 protein is CASSQTGGSGNTIYF. CDR3 in DNA: TGTGCCAGCAGCCAGACAGGGGGCTCTGGAAACACCATATATTTT.